This TCR beta chain was found in a study of cytomegalovirus exposure and HLA in healthy donors. Notes on the study in general: The study labeled 170 or so TCR beta chains cytomegalovirus-associated. In a later analysis, a genetic analysis reported fewer productive-TCR N-insertions in an Asian-associated ancestry cluster than the cohort average.

This clone has a handful of counts. The antigen remains unidentified. In the PCR, 60 Vbeta and 13 Jbeta primers were used. As processed by the authors: Approximately 83 million unique TCR beta chains, some 11 million shared, were counted in a later analysis. Repertoires were generated with immunoSEQ multiplex PCR, while TCRdb's copy carries only in-frame clones and drops some. Clone size and the V and J calls come from that table; the DNA yielded D and trimming. Among about 120,000 clones listed, 67% were seen once. CDR1 is ENHRY, CDR2 SYGVKD, per germline. J was trimmed by 7 bases and V by 4 bases; bases with no gene match: 4. The CDR3 has 15 residues. All the people who gave samples were healthy bone marrow donors.

The V and J genes are TRBV10-3 and TRBJ1-6, with 10 bases that match TRBD1. The sequence derives from a young man in good health and CMV-seropositive. Sequenced sample: PBMCs. The DNA for the CDR3 is TGTGCCATCAGTGCGGGGGGACAGGGGAATTCACCCCTCCACTTT. Translation gives CAISAGGQGNSPLHF.